Below are 22 T cell receptor beta chains sequenced from a single sample in a study of cytomegalovirus exposure and HLA in healthy donors. PCR employed 60 Vbeta and 13 Jbeta primers. TCRdb keeps only in-frame clones here, not all; method: immunoSEQ multiplex PCR. The sample carries some 140,000 clones, over 65% recorded once. The source material was PBMCs. The receptors here all came from a woman in her thirties or forties in good health and CMV-seronegative.

V usage is TRBV9 and J usage is TRBJ2-3; TRBD1 might be the D (9 bases). V gave up 4 bases and J gave up 2 bases, with 20 bases separating them. Germline V gives CDR1 SGDLS, CDR2 YYNGEE. This CDR3 is built from 17 residues. CDR3: CASSPRGGDRVTDTQYF. CDR3 DNA sequence: TGTGCCAGCAGCCCTCGGGGGGGGGACAGGGTCACAGATACGCAGTATTTT.

The sample holds a few counts of this clone. V gene TRBV7-9 combines with J gene TRBJ2-5; 8 positions agree with TRBD2. The germline V gene encodes CDR1 SEHNR and CDR2 FQNEAQ (reference sequence). The CDR3 sequence is 13 residues long. After removal of 4 bases from V and 4 bases from J, the junction contained 2 bases not matched to a gene. CDR3 nucleotide sequence: TGTGCCAGCAGCTCGGGGGGGGGAGAGACCCAGTACTTC. Translation: CASSSGGGETQYF.

The rearrangement links TRBV29-1 to TRBJ1-1; TRBD1 is a possible D gene (5 bases). In germline, CDR1 is SQVTM, CDR2 ANQGSEA. V shed 7 bases and J shed 7 bases, with 19 bases lying between them. The CDR3 loop spans 13 amino acids. The CDR3 region has the DNA TGCAGCGCCCGGCGGGGCAGGGTTGGTGAAGCTTTCTTT. It specifies CSARRGRVGEAFF.

This chain connects TRBV29-1 to TRBJ1-2; no reliable D call. This CDR3 has 13 amino acids. In germline, CDR1 is SQVTM, CDR2 ANQGSEA. Trimming took off 7 bases at V and 0 bases at J, with 12 bases between the two ends. Here the CDR3 DNA reads TGCAGCGCATTACAGCCTTCTAACTATGGCTACACCTTC. Protein: CSALQPSNYGYTF.

The V call is TRBV20-1, the J call TRBJ1-1, with D possibly being TRBD1 (5 bases). CDR3 length: 11 amino acids. Germline assignment: CDR1 DFQATT and CDR2 SNEGSKA (reference sequence). V lost 5 bases and J 3 bases, leaving 7 bases between the germline ends. CDR3 in amino acids: CSAFRDTEAFF. The CDR3 DNA sequence: TGCAGTGCTTTCAGGGACACTGAAGCTTTCTTT.

This clone has only one observation. V and J are TRBV6-1 and TRBJ1-5, with 9 positions matching TRBD1. V was pared by 2 bases and J by 6 bases, with 8 bases of the junction left unmatched. The CDR3 runs 16 residues. Germline lookup yields CDR1 MNHNS and CDR2 SASEGT. CDR3 protein: CASSEPGQGSRQPQHF. The CDR3 nucleotides are TGTGCCAGCAGTGAACCGGGACAGGGATCTCGTCAGCCCCAGCATTTT.

The rearrangement joins TRBV2 to TRBJ2-1; TRBD2 might be the D (5 bases). V gave up 2 bases and J gave up 3 bases, with 14 bases separating them. In germline, CDR1 is SNHLY, CDR2 FYNNEI. CDR3 length equals 16 residues. The CDR3 protein is CASSEWGAVNYNEQFF. The CDR3 nucleotides are TGTGCCAGCAGTGAATGGGGAGCGGTCAACTACAATGAGCAGTTCTTC.

The chain combines TRBV7-9 with TRBJ2-5, with a weak D call TRBD1 (6 bases). The CDR3 runs 15 residues. Germline CDR1 SEHNR, CDR2 FQNEAQ (reference sequence). V was pared by 7 bases and J by 5 bases, with 20 bases between. The CDR3 sequence: CASTPSQTGCETQYF. The CDR3 nucleotides read TGTGCCAGCACCCCTTCCCAAACAGGGTGTGAGACCCAGTACTTC.

V gene TRBV29-1 combines with J gene TRBJ2-7; the match to TRBD1 covers 7 bases. This CDR3 region has 16 residues. Germline V lookup: CDR1 SQVTM, CDR2 ANQGSEA. V shed 5 bases, J shed 0 bases, and the junction held 13 bases outside the gene matches. The DNA for the CDR3 is TGCAGCGTTTTATCACAGGGGCCCCTCAGCTCCTACGAGCAGTACTTC. This encodes CSVLSQGPLSSYEQYF.

The chain carries TRBV6-6 and TRBJ1-3, with no clear D. CDR3 length equals 15 residues. Trimming shortened V by 2 bases and J by 1 base, and 9 bases separated the two germline ends. Germline V gives CDR1 MNHNY, CDR2 SVGAGI (reference sequence). CDR3 loop: CASSYAADSGNTIYF. In DNA form, the CDR3 reads TGTGCCAGCAGTTACGCTGCGGATTCTGGAAACACCATATATTTT.

The chain recombines TRBV27 with TRBJ1-5; tentative D call: TRBD1 (6 bases). Deletions cut 3 bases from V and 6 bases from J, with 15 bases between. Germline lookup yields CDR1 MNHEY and CDR2 SMNVEV (reference sequence). The CDR3 has 15 residues. The chain's CDR3 is CASSFTGGAIQPQHF. In DNA, the CDR3 is TGTGCCAGCAGTTTCACGGGGGGCGCAATTCAGCCCCAGCATTTT.

The genes are TRBV27 and TRBJ1-5, with D unclear. The V gene lost 5 bases and the J gene lost 3 bases, with 11 bases spanning the gap. CDR3 length: 14 amino acids. Germline V gives CDR1 MNHEY, CDR2 SMNVEV (reference sequence). Written as DNA, the CDR3 is TGTGCCAGCAGTCTCGAGGTGTCCAATCAGCCCCAGCATTTT. This codes for CASSLEVSNQPQHF.

The V and J genes are TRBV5-1 and TRBJ1-1; 9 bases fit TRBD1. Trimming took 2 bases from V and 1 from J; bases not matched to a gene: 18. CDR3 length: 20 amino acids. Germline assignment: CDR1 SGHRS and CDR2 YFSETQ. The CDR3 protein is CASSFFIPGQGSSGNTEAFF. The CDR3 DNA is TGCGCCAGCAGCTTCTTCATCCCGGGACAGGGTAGTTCGGGGAACACTGAAGCTTTCTTT.

The chain couples TRBV18 to TRBJ1-2, with D possibly being TRBD1 (5 bases). Germline assignment: CDR1 KGHSH and CDR2 LQKENI. The CDR3 loop spans 15 amino acids. V gave up 3 bases and J gave up 2 bases, with 13 bases separating them. The CDR3 loop reads CASSPSTDTNYGYTF. In DNA form, the CDR3 reads TGTGCCAGCTCACCTTCGACAGATACCAACTATGGCTACACCTTC.

J is TRBJ2-7 and V is TRBV5-1; the D gene is possibly TRBD2 (7 bases). V was trimmed by 0 bases and J by 5 bases, leaving 15 bases between them. Germline V gene data show CDR1 as SGHRS and CDR2 as YFSETQ. The CDR3 consists of 15 residues. CDR3 amino acids: CASSLAVGGRDEQYF. The CDR3 coding sequence is TGCGCCAGCAGCTTGGCCGTCGGGGGGCGCGACGAGCAGTACTTC.

The V gene is TRBV5-5, the J gene TRBJ1-1; 9 nucleotides line up with TRBD1. Germline V gene sequence: CDR1 SGHKS, CDR2 YYEKEE (reference sequence). This CDR3 is built from 15 residues. After removal of 2 bases from V and 6 bases from J, the junction contained 8 bases not matched to a gene. This CDR3 is CASSFTGTGIAEAFF. The CDR3 DNA follows: TGTGCCAGCAGCTTTACCGGGACAGGGATTGCTGAAGCTTTCTTT.

This chain uses TRBV5-1 with TRBJ1-1, with TRBD1 matching over 8 bases. The junction had 5 bases not matched to a gene; V was cut back by 0 bases and J by 4 bases. This CDR3 region has 15 residues. Germline assignment: CDR1 SGHRS and CDR2 YFSETQ. Written as DNA, the CDR3 is TGCGCCAGCAGCTTGGAATGGACAGGGCCCACTGAAGCTTTCTTT. It encodes CASSLEWTGPTEAFF.

The chain couples TRBV5-1 to TRBJ2-3; D call uncertain. Germline V gene lookup returns CDR1 SGHRS and CDR2 YFSETQ. The V gene lost 0 bases and the J gene lost 6 bases, with 14 bases spanning the gap. This CDR3 contains 15 residues. The CDR3 region has the DNA TGCGCCAGCAGCTTGGGTACGAGGCCGGCCGATACGCAGTATTTT. It yields the protein CASSLGTRPADTQYF. Filled out from reference TRBV5-1 and TRBJ2-3, the complete variable domain reads KAGVTQTPRYLIKTRGQQVTLSCSPISGHRSVSWYQQTPGQGLQFLFEYFSETQRNKGNFPGRFSGRQFSNSRSEMNVSTLELGDSALYLCASSLGTRPADTQYFGPGTRLTVL.

This clone was counted once. This sequence joins TRBV5-4 and TRBJ1-2; no definite D call. The ends were cut back, 4 bases at V and 6 bases at J, with 13 bases in the middle. The CDR3 spans 13 residues. The germline gives CDR1 SGHNT, CDR2 YYREEE (reference sequence). The CDR3, as DNA: TGTGCCAGCAGCCAAACTGGAGGTCATGGCTACACCTTC. Translation gives CASSQTGGHGYTF.

The chain is built from TRBV7-9 and TRBJ1-3; unclear D gene. This CDR3 region has 16 residues. Germline V gene data show CDR1 as SEHNR and CDR2 as FQNEAQ (reference sequence). Trimming removed 4 bases at V and 0 bases at J, with 13 bases between. In nucleotides, the CDR3 is TGTGCCAGCAGCTCTGGCCGGGTCCCCTCTGGAAACACCATATATTTT. Protein: CASSSGRVPSGNTIYF.

Here the CDR3 DNA reads TGCGCCAGCAGCTCGGGACTAGAGGACACCGGGGAGCTGTTTTTT. Its protein is CASSSGLEDTGELFF. The rearrangement links TRBV5-1 to TRBJ2-2, with 8 bases matching TRBD2. Germline CDR1 is SGHRS and CDR2 is YFSETQ. J was trimmed by 3 bases and V by 3 bases; bases with no gene match: 4. The CDR3 has 15 residues.

The chain combines TRBV5-1 with TRBJ2-3, with D tentatively TRBD2 (6 bases). CDR1 SGHRS and CDR2 YFSETQ come from the germline V gene. The CDR3 has 15 residues. Trimming removed 0 bases at V and 0 bases at J, with 8 bases between. CDR3 sequence: CASSLAGVSTDTQYF. The CDR3 region has the DNA TGCGCCAGCAGCTTGGCGGGGGTTAGCACAGATACGCAGTATTTT.